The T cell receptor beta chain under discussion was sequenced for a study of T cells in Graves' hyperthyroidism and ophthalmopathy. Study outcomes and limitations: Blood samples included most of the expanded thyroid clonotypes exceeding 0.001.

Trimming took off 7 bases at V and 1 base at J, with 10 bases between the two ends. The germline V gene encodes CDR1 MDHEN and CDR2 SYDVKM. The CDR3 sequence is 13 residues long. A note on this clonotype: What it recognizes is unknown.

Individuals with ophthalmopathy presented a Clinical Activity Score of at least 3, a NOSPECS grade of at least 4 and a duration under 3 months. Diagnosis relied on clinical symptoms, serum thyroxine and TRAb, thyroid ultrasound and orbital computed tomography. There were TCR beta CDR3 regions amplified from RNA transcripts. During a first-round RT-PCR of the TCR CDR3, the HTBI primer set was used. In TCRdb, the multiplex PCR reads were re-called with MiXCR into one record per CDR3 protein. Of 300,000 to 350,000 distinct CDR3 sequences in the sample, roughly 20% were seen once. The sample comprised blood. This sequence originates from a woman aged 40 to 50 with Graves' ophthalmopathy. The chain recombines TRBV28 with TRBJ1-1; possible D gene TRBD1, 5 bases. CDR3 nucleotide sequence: TGTGCCAGCATTGCCCAGGGGAACACTGAAGCTTTCTTT. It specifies CASIAQGNTEAFF.